Listed below are T cell receptor beta chains from one sample, sequenced in a study of T cells in Graves' hyperthyroidism and ophthalmopathy. TCRdb re-called the multiplex PCR reads with MiXCR, one entry per CDR3 protein. The repertoire holds a few hundred thousand distinct CDR3 sequences, with about 16% as singletons. Sequenced input: blood. These TCRs come from a woman aged 35 to 49 with Graves' ophthalmopathy. The CDR3 runs from the conserved cysteine through the conserved F or W. Fields, in order: clone size, D gene, V gene, J gene, CDR3 protein, CDR3 DNA. The D gene is left open where the match is weak. Size tells how often a clone was seen (once, few, many) or the class of an expanded clone, and some rows leave it out.

>many|NA|TRBV28|TRBJ2-2
CASSKGQGNTGELFF
TGTGCCAGCAGTAAGGGACAAGGAAACACCGGGGAGCTGTTTTTT
>NA|NA|TRBV6-1|TRBJ2-3
CASAPRPAGSTDTQYF
TGTGCCAGCGCCCCCAGACCAGCGGGTAGCACAGATACGCAGTATTTT
>few|TRBD2|TRBV19|TRBJ2-7
CASSMQRENEQYF
TGTGCCAGTAGTATGCAGCGGGAAAACGAGCAGTACTTC
>many|TRBD1|TRBV7-2|TRBJ1-1
CASSPYPGTGVYGTEAFF
TGTGCCAGCAGCCCCTATCCCGGGACAGGGGTTTATGGCACTGAAGCTTTCTTT
>many|TRBD2|TRBV20-1|TRBJ2-7
CSASRTSGRNEQYF
TGCAGTGCTTCACGGACTAGCGGGAGGAATGAGCAGTACTTC
>NA|TRBD2|TRBV20-1|TRBJ2-3
CSAQTSGSTDTQYF
TGCAGTGCCCAGACTAGCGGGAGCACAGATACGCAGTATTTT
>many|TRBD2|TRBV20-1|TRBJ2-1
CSAHLAGGNNEQFF
TGCAGTGCTCACCTAGCGGGAGGTAATAATGAGCAGTTCTTC
>once|NA|TRBV12-3/TRBV12-4|TRBJ1-4
CASRRRNEKLFF
TGTGCCAGCCGCAGGAGGAATGAAAAACTGTTTTTT
>many|NA|TRBV3-1|TRBJ2-7
CASSQILEGSEQYF
TGTGCCAGCAGCCAAATCCTAGAGGGGTCCGAGCAGTACTTC
>many|TRBD1|TRBV28|TRBJ1-1
CASSPPGQGSRTEAFF
TGTGCCAGCAGTCCCCCCGGACAGGGATCGCGCACTGAAGCTTTCTTT
>many|NA|TRBV2|TRBJ1-6
CASSEVAGGNSPLHF
TGTGCCAGCAGTGAAGTTGCAGGTGGAAATTCACCCCTCCACTTT
>NA|TRBD1|TRBV11-2|TRBJ2-3
CASSLDSGQGSTDTQYF
TGTGCCAGCAGCTTAGATTCGGGACAGGGGAGCACAGATACGCAGTATTTT
>NA|NA|TRBV30|TRBJ1-5
CAWSSGVGQPQHF
TGTGCCTGGAGCTCGGGGGTTGGGCAGCCCCAGCATTTT
>many|NA|TRBV13|TRBJ2-1
CASSLGKTGINEQFF
TGTGCCAGCAGCTTAGGCAAAACGGGAATCAATGAGCAGTTCTTC
>few|NA|TRBV5-6|TRBJ1-5
CASSSGTIGQPQHF
TGTGCCAGCAGCTCCGGGACAATAGGTCAGCCCCAGCATTTT
>NA|NA|TRBV20-1|TRBJ2-4
CSARDLGLGIQYF
TGCAGTGCTAGAGATCTGGGGCTGGGCATTCAGTACTTC
>many|TRBD1|TRBV29-1|TRBJ2-7
CSVEGTGYEQYF
TGCAGCGTTGAAGGGACAGGCTACGAGCAGTACTTC
>many|TRBD1|TRBV7-8|TRBJ1-1
CASSLGGTGGTEAFF
TGTGCCAGCAGCTTAGGGGGGACAGGGGGCACTGAAGCTTTCTTT
>many|NA|TRBV3-1|TRBJ2-5
CASSQGASQETQYF
TGTGCCAGCAGCCAAGGGGCTAGCCAAGAGACCCAGTACTTC
>few|NA|TRBV7-2|TRBJ1-2
CASSYGRILNYGYTF
TGTGCCAGCAGCTACGGACGGATCCTAAACTATGGCTACACCTTC
>many|NA|TRBV3-1|TRBJ2-5
CASSQLGVMGETQYF
TGTGCCAGCAGCCAGCTAGGGGTTATGGGAGAGACCCAGTACTTC
>many|TRBD2|TRBV6-1|TRBJ2-1
CASSEIAGSYNEQFF
TGTGCCAGCAGTGAAATAGCGGGCTCCTACAATGAGCAGTTCTTC
>many|NA|TRBV7-2|TRBJ2-1
CASSPSGGHYNEQFF
TGTGCCAGCAGCCCCAGCGGAGGGCACTACAATGAGCAGTTCTTC
>NA|NA|TRBV7-9|TRBJ2-3
CASSLGLGGTQYF
TGTGCCAGCAGCTTAGGCCTGGGGGGTACGCAGTATTTT
>few|TRBD1|TRBV12-3/TRBV12-4|TRBJ2-4
CASSQQGALAKNIQYF
TGTGCCAGCAGTCAACAGGGGGCCCTAGCCAAAAACATTCAGTACTTC
>many|NA|TRBV20-1|TRBJ1-1
CSARPSSGESAFF
TGCAGTGCTAGACCCTCCTCCGGGGAGTCGGCTTTCTTT
>NA|NA|TRBV4-1|TRBJ2-7
CASSQVKTGPLDEQYF
TGCGCCAGCAGCCAAGTTAAGACGGGACCCCTTGACGAGCAGTACTTC
>many|NA|TRBV18|TRBJ2-5
CASSPRRAEETQYF
TGTGCCAGCTCACCAAGAAGGGCTGAAGAGACCCAGTACTTC
>many|NA|TRBV29-1|TRBJ2-1
CSVDSSYNEQFF
TGCAGCGTTGACAGCTCCTACAATGAGCAGTTCTTC
>NA|TRBD1|TRBV5-5|TRBJ1-1
CASSLLGQGDTEAFF
TGTGCCAGCAGCTTGCTCGGACAGGGCGACACTGAAGCTTTCTTT
>many|TRBD2|TRBV11-2|TRBJ2-7
CASSLRTSGTYEQYF
TGTGCCAGCAGCTTAAGGACTAGCGGCACCTACGAGCAGTACTTC
>NA|TRBD1|TRBV19|TRBJ1-2
CASSPTGSSTGYGYTF
TGTGCCAGTAGTCCGACAGGGAGCTCTACGGGCTATGGCTACACCTTC
>NA|NA|TRBV24-1|TRBJ2-3
CATSDSSRGSTDTQYF
TGTGCCACCAGTGATTCTAGTCGGGGAAGCACAGATACGCAGTATTTT
>few|NA|TRBV24-1|TRBJ2-1
CATSSRDAIYNEQFF
TGTGCCACCAGTTCGCGGGACGCAATATACAATGAGCAGTTCTTC
>NA|NA|TRBV12-3/TRBV12-4|TRBJ1-2
CASSPAFANGYTF
TGTGCCAGCAGCCCGGCCTTTGCCAATGGCTACACCTTC
>many|TRBD2|TRBV5-1|TRBJ2-3
CASSLAGGLDTQYF
TGCGCCAGCAGCTTGGCCGGGGGGTTAGATACGCAGTATTTT
>NA|NA|TRBV27|TRBJ1-2
CASSSDKNYGYTF
TGTGCCAGCAGTTCCGACAAAAACTATGGCTACACCTTC
>NA|NA|TRBV7-9|TRBJ1-1
CASSLWQGNTEAFF
TGTGCCAGCAGCTTATGGCAGGGGAACACTGAAGCTTTCTTT
>NA|TRBD1|TRBV9|TRBJ2-2
CASSADRTNTGELFF
TGTGCCAGCAGCGCGGACAGGACGAACACCGGGGAGCTGTTTTTT
>many|TRBD2|TRBV11-2|TRBJ2-3
CASSSIAGGPFVEDTQYF
TGTGCCAGCAGCTCGATAGCGGGAGGGCCTTTTGTTGAAGATACGCAGTATTTT
>few|TRBD1|TRBV15|TRBJ2-5
CATSRPGQGMRETQYF
TGTGCCACCAGCAGGCCCGGACAGGGGATGCGGGAGACCCAGTACTTC
>many|TRBD2|TRBV12-3/TRBV12-4|TRBJ2-1
CASSWAGAVYEQFF
TGTGCCAGCAGTTGGGCGGGAGCGGTCTATGAGCAGTTCTTC
>few|NA|TRBV5-6|TRBJ1-6
CASSLRGGNYNSPLHF
TGTGCCAGCAGCTTGCGGGGCGGCAACTATAATTCACCCCTCCACTTT
>NA|NA|TRBV5-5|TRBJ1-1
CASSFHPTEAFF
TGTGCCAGCAGCTTTCACCCCACTGAAGCTTTCTTT
>few|NA|TRBV7-8|TRBJ2-7
CASSLGASVKQYF
TGTGCCAGCAGCTTAGGGGCTAGCGTAAAGCAGTACTTC
>many|TRBD1|TRBV30|TRBJ2-2
CAWSFRGLTGELFF
TGTGCCTGGAGTTTCAGGGGGCTCACCGGGGAGCTGTTTTTT
>once|NA|TRBV7-9|TRBJ1-1
CASSLPPPHTEAFF
TGTGCCAGCAGCTTACCCCCACCTCACACTGAAGCTTTCTTT
>once|NA|TRBV20-1|TRBJ2-1
CSASPGTSRGLEQFF
TGCAGTGCTAGTCCCGGGACCAGCCGCGGACTTGAGCAGTTCTTC
>many|NA|TRBV30|TRBJ1-4
CASGAKANEKLFF
TGTGCCTCTGGGGCAAAGGCTAATGAAAAACTGTTTTTT
>many|NA|TRBV28|TRBJ1-2
CASSSRQPSNYGYTF
TGTGCCAGCAGTTCGCGACAGCCCTCTAACTATGGCTACACCTTC
>many|NA|TRBV7-8|TRBJ2-5
CASSSGTKETQYF
TGTGCCAGCAGCTCCGGGACAAAAGAGACCCAGTACTTC
>NA|NA|TRBV7-9|TRBJ2-5
CASKRGNQETQYF
TGTGCCAGCAAACGGGGGAACCAAGAGACCCAGTACTTC
>few|NA|TRBV28|TRBJ2-2
CASSPQRPWELFF
TGTGCCAGCAGTCCCCAAAGGCCGTGGGAGCTGTTTTTT
>NA|TRBD1|TRBV27|TRBJ2-3
CASVDRGTDTQYF
TGTGCCAGCGTGGACAGGGGGACAGATACGCAGTATTTT
>many|NA|TRBV12-3/TRBV12-4|TRBJ1-5
CASSSGPSQPQHF
TGTGCCAGCAGTTCGGGCCCCTCCCAGCCCCAGCATTTT
>NA|NA|TRBV20-1|TRBJ2-7
CSTNNGINYEQYF
TGCAGTACTAATAACGGGATAAACTACGAGCAGTACTTC
>NA|NA|TRBV19|TRBJ2-1
CASQGVNEQFF
TGTGCCAGTCAAGGGGTAAATGAGCAGTTCTTC
>NA|TRBD2|TRBV11-2|TRBJ2-5
CASSPERSSGRGGAQYF
TGTGCCAGCAGCCCGGAGCGGTCTAGCGGGAGGGGTGGGGCCCAGTACTTC
>NA|TRBD1|TRBV19|TRBJ1-1
CASEDRVTEAFF
TGTGCCAGTGAGGACAGGGTCACTGAAGCTTTCTTT
>NA|NA|TRBV10-3|TRBJ2-5
CAIGAGRETQYF
TGTGCGATCGGGGCTGGGCGAGAGACCCAGTACTTC